This T cell receptor (beta chain) is drawn from a study of early T cells in non-severe SARS-CoV-2 infection (dated by TCRdb to the early 2020s). For context, the study as a whole: Because TCR sequencing was done on bulk RNA from unsorted whole blood, the alpha and beta chains could not be paired. What the authors observed across the whole study: VDJdb matching was skewed toward anti-spike CD8 responses, so virus-specific expansions were likely underestimated and private and CD4 specificities were missed.

This clonotype was detected many times. Its specific antigen is unknown. Nothing much larger sits one base from this clone, and base qualities are not available. This was a case-control study nested in a cohort of healthcare workers in London, UK, who had nasopharyngeal swab PCR tests and blood samples taken every week. Healthcare workers were recruited during the week of the UK lockdown, between 23 and 31 March 2020, and followed weekly for up to roughly 15 weeks. The library came from 5' RACE. These reads were obtained on a NextSeq 500. In the TCR library protocol, unique molecular identifiers were attached to individual cDNA molecules to correct for PCR bias and sequencing error. Both TCR alpha and beta chains were sequenced, and tight co-correlation was observed between alpha and beta sequence abundances in each sample. Turning to the authors' computational methods: Decombinator V4 was used to annotate the V gene, J gene and CDR3 of the TCR sequences. TCRs were defined as expanded if a significant change between any two time points was detected under a Poisson model with p below 0.0001. TCR abundances were normalised to the total number of TCRs sequenced per sample and were expressed as counts per million. TRAV1-2 paired with TRAJ12, TRAJ20 or TRAJ33 defined MAIT TCRs, while TRAV10 paired with TRAJ18 defined iNKT TCRs. A search of VDJdb, accessed on 1 November 2021, was run for TCRs annotated to CMV, EBV and SARS-CoV-2, with TCRs annotated for multiple antigens excluded. TCRdb reprocessing: public reads trimmed at Q25 with fastp, clones called with MiXCR, in-frame beta chains kept. One record per CDR3 amino acid sequence lists the most common genes and DNA. The V and J calls follow TCRdb's processing rather than the paper's. This sample comprises 32,000 or so distinct CDR3 sequences, about 5% of them detected only once. The ten largest account for roughly 14% of the sample.

V and J lose 0 bases and 5 bases, and a span of 14 bases separates them. From the cysteine through the phenylalanine, the CDR3 covers 16 amino acids. CDR3 DNA only is kept here, 48 bases in frame from base 1. In the germline V gene, CDR1 corresponds to LGHNA and CDR2 to YNFKEQ. The TCR comes from an adult who was a healthcare worker with PCR-confirmed SARS-CoV-2 infection or an uninfected control (not recorded which). The receptor chain draws on TRBV4-2 and TRBJ1-5; a tentative D call is TRBD1 (5 bases match). Sequenced input: whole blood. The nucleotide sequence reads as follows: TGTGCCAGCAGCCAAGATCAAGGCAGGGAGGATCAGCCCCAGCATTTT. Translated, this is CASSQDQGREDQPQHF.